This entry is about one TCR beta chain. This clonotype was detected ten times or more. No antigen is known for it. One base away there is no much larger clone; base qualities are not given. V loses 5 bases at its end and J loses 5 bases; junction bases beyond the gene matches: 14. Reading the germline V gene (reference sequence) gives CDR1 SEHNR and CDR2 FQNEAQ. The CDR3 sequence holds 17 residues, the cysteine and phenylalanine included. The kept DNA is CDR3 alone, 51 bases in frame from the first base. This sample was included in a study of neurological immune-mediated disorders (dated by TCRdb to the late 2010s). Notes on the research overall: Among the 35 or so multiple sclerosis patients, relapsing-remitting MS was present in 31 and secondary progressive MS was present in 3. Peripheral blood TCR-beta repertoires from patients with HTLV-I-associated myelopathy (HAM/TSP), patients with multiple sclerosis, and healthy controls were compared in the study using UMI-based sequencing. The 95 to 110 TCR-beta libraries covered PBMC samples along with longitudinal samples, technical triplicates, and paired sorted CD4+ and CD8+ T-cell subsets. The cohort comprised some 71 subjects: roughly 15 HAM/TSP patients, some 35 multiple sclerosis patients and some 20 healthy controls. Here is what the overall study found, with its caveats: No identical CDR3 amino acid sequences were shared among expanded clones across subjects, suggesting private TCR-beta repertoires in all groups. The highest TCR clonal expansion was observed in HAM/TSP patients, whereas the lowest was observed in MS patients, even when compared with healthy controls. Repertoires from 18 of 34 MS patients were grouped by phylogenetic analysis into a cluster of related CDR3 sequences, suggesting a possible repertoire-level signature. No clinical or MRI features were associated with the MS cluster, and the authors said that larger cohorts are needed.

For unsorted PBMC libraries, 2 million PBMCs were used after storage in RNAlater at -80 degrees C until RNA extraction. The multiple sclerosis patients were enrolled in a US clinical protocol that evaluated disease progression with magnetic resonance imaging. PBMCs were separated from peripheral blood using Ficoll-Hypaque density gradient centrifugation and then cryopreserved in liquid nitrogen. cDNA was synthesized by template-switch 5'RACE using a primer with a 10-nucleotide random unique molecular identifier that tagged each TCR transcript. Every sequencing run covered 15-18 subjects and yielded more than 180 million TCR-beta sequences. Total RNA was extracted with the RNeasy kit. The KAPA Real-time Library Amplification kit was used to amplify TCR-beta VDJ regions with primers targeting the TCR constant region and the 5'RACE anchor. A first PCR added sample indexes and Illumina adaptors, and a second PCR then raised library yield. The roughly 650 bp TCR product was size-selected on a 2% E-gel SizeSelection system after Ampure bead purification. Library quality was checked on a Bioanalyzer, concentration was measured with Qubit, and libraries were quantified with the Kapa Library Quantification kit before pooling. Paired-end 2 x 150 bp sequencing of the libraries was performed on an Illumina HiSeq 2500. To increase sequence diversity, about 23-30% phiX was spiked into each library pool. The authors processed their data as follows. Quality-filtered reads were processed with the UMI-based MiGEC pipeline, and over 80% of raw TCR sequences were removed by the MiGEC pipeline during error correction. VDJ genes were aligned to IMGT germline references, and each clonotype was defined by a unique CDR3 amino acid sequence together with V-J genes. VDJtools evaluated clonal expansion, Shannon diversity and CDR3 relatedness (CalcPairwiseDistances, ClusterSamples); CLCbio workbench built phylogenetic trees. Expanded clones were defined as having at least 8 unique UMIs, based on coefficient-of-variation modelling across technical triplicates. TCRdb reprocessed the public reads (quality trimming at Q25 with fastp, clone calling with MiXCR) and kept in-frame beta chains. Every entry covers one CDR3 protein and lists the most common genes and DNA from its rows. TCRdb's processing, not the authors' own work, is the source of the V and J calls. The sample yields roughly 74,000 distinct CDR3 sequences; less than 5.5% were counted once. Clones ranked in the top ten supply less than 7.5% of the sample.

The rearranged segments are TRBV7-9 and TRBJ2-3, and 9 junction bases match TRBD2. The receptor's source is a man aged 18 to 29 with multiple sclerosis. The specimen sequenced was PBMCs. The DNA sequence is TGTGCCAGCAGCACAAGACGGGGACTAGCTTTTGGAGATACGCAGTATTTT. This translates into CASSTRRGLAFGDTQYF.